The 24 T cell receptor beta chains below were found in one sample sequenced in a study of control samples from healthy donors and cancer patients. Clones were read by immunoSEQ multiplex PCR, and TCRdb kept only the in-frame ones, dropping some. The table records some 110,000 clones, more than 70% of them present only once. The material sequenced was blood. The receptors shown here come from a woman aged 70-85 years in good health.

V gene TRBV5-1 combines with J gene TRBJ2-3; 7 bases match TRBD2. Germline CDR1 SGHRS, CDR2 YFSETQ. V shed 0 bases, J shed 1 base, and the junction held 8 bases outside the gene matches. The CDR3 is 17 residues long. CDR3 nucleotides: TGCGCCAGCAGCTTGGCAAGCGGGGTCGGGGGCACAGATACGCAGTATTTT. This encodes CASSLASGVGGTDTQYF.

Only a few counts were recorded for this clone. This rearrangement joins TRBV5-1 to TRBJ2-1, with a possible D match to TRBD2 (5 bases). Trimming shortened V by 2 bases and J by 5 bases, and 8 bases separated the two germline ends. The CDR3 loop spans 13 amino acids. Germline values: CDR1 SGHRS, CDR2 YFSETQ. The CDR3 bases are TGCGCCAGCAGCTTTAGCGCGGACAATGAGCAGTTCTTC. Its protein is CASSFSADNEQFF.

The chain employs TRBV5-4 and TRBJ2-2; D gene unclear. CDR3 length: 14 residues. Germline CDR1 SGHNT, CDR2 YYREEE (reference sequence). The V end lost 0 bases, the J end lost 8 bases, and 11 bases lay between the germline ends. The CDR3 DNA reads as TGTGCCAGCAGCTTGGTCGGTGACCTAGGGGAGCTGTTTTTT. This gives the protein CASSLVGDLGELFF.

The table lists this clone with a few counts. This rearrangement joins TRBV11-1 to TRBJ1-1, with TRBD1 as a possible D gene (5 bases). The ends were cut back, 3 bases at V and 0 bases at J, with 8 bases in the middle. Per the germline V gene, CDR1 is SGHAT and CDR2 is FQDESV (reference sequence). There are 14 residues in the CDR3. The CDR3: CASSLGEVNTEAFF. The CDR3 region has the DNA TGTGCCAGCAGCTTGGGGGAAGTGAACACTGAAGCTTTCTTT.

The chain employs TRBV6-4 and TRBJ1-6; D not certain. Trimming pared 2 bases from V and 7 bases from J, leaving 9 bases between. This CDR3 spans 14 amino acids. CDR1 and CDR2 from the germline V gene are MRHNA and SNTAGT. CDR3 DNA sequence: TGTGCCAGCAGTGACGGGTTCGAGAATTCACCCCTCCACTTT. It specifies CASSDGFENSPLHF.

The chain joins TRBV6-5 to TRBJ2-3; D is ambiguous. CDR1 and CDR2 from the germline V gene are MNHEY and SVGAGI. Trimming removed 3 bases at V and 2 bases at J, with 9 bases between. The CDR3 is made up of 14 amino acids. Here the CDR3 reads CASSYNRNTDTQYF. CDR3 nucleotides: TGTGCCAGCAGTTATAACAGAAACACAGATACGCAGTATTTT.

This rearrangement joins TRBV2 to TRBJ2-7; D call uncertain. The V end lost 4 bases, the J end lost 4 bases, and 5 bases lay between the germline ends. The CDR3 extends over 11 amino acids. The germline gives CDR1 SNHLY, CDR2 FYNNEI. CDR3 sequence: CASSVRYEQYF. DNA of the CDR3: TGTGCCAGCAGTGTCAGGTACGAGCAGTACTTC.

The genes are TRBV5-5 and TRBJ1-2; 9 bases match TRBD1. This CDR3 is built from 15 residues. The J segment lost 7 bases and the V segment lost 4 bases, leaving 11 bases of the junction unmatched. Germline V gene data show CDR1 as SGHKS and CDR2 as YYEKEE (reference sequence). DNA of the CDR3: TGTGCCAGCAGCCTATGGGACAGGGACCAGGTTGGCTACACCTTC. Residues: CASSLWDRDQVGYTF.

V usage is TRBV6-6 and J usage is TRBJ1-2; TRBD1 agrees at 9 bases. The CDR3 runs 14 residues. Germline CDR1 is MNHNY and CDR2 is SVGAGI (reference sequence). The V segment lost 5 bases and the J segment 6 bases; nucleotides outside the gene matches: 7. The CDR3 nucleotides read TGTGCCAGCAGTCGATCTGGGACAGGGAATGGCTACACCTTC. This sequence encodes CASSRSGTGNGYTF.

The gene calls are TRBV7-8 and TRBJ1-2; D is uncertain. Germline-derived CDR1 and CDR2 are SGHVS and FQNEAQ. V lost 2 bases, J lost 3 bases, and 13 bases lay in between. CDR3 length equals 15 residues. The CDR3 DNA is TGTGCCAGCAGCTTACAAGTCGCCGGGGACTATGGCTACACCTTC. Translated, it gives CASSLQVAGDYGYTF.

This clone was counted only a few times. This rearrangement joins TRBV9 to TRBJ1-5, with D hard to call. The germline V gene has CDR1 SGDLS and CDR2 YYNGEE. V lost 0 bases, J lost 6 bases, and 7 bases lay in between. The CDR3 length is 13 residues. The CDR3 loop is CASSVVPGQPQHF. The CDR3 DNA follows: TGTGCCAGCAGCGTAGTTCCGGGTCAGCCCCAGCATTTT.

This clone showed up just once. Other DNA sequences of this sample code for an identical CDR3. The chain combines TRBV10-3 with TRBJ2-5; the match to TRBD2 covers 8 bases. The CDR3 extends over 15 amino acids. CDR1 is ENHRY, CDR2 SYGVKD, per germline. With 3 bases clipped from V and 1 base from J, the junction kept 4 bases outside the gene matches. CDR3 loop: CAISESGGPQETQYF. The CDR3 coding sequence is TGTGCCATCAGTGAAAGCGGGGGACCCCAAGAGACCCAGTACTTC.

This clone was counted a single time. This chain joins TRBV19 and TRBJ1-5, with 7 bases fitting TRBD1. The germline V gene encodes CDR1 LNHDA and CDR2 SQIVND (reference sequence). CDR3 length: 15 amino acids. The V and J ends lost 3 bases and 0 bases, in that order; junction bases with no gene match: 2. In DNA form, the CDR3 reads TGTGCCAGTAGTATGACAGGGTTTAGCAATCAGCCCCAGCATTTT. It encodes CASSMTGFSNQPQHF.

The chain couples TRBV2 to TRBJ1-1; D possibly corresponds to TRBD1 (5 bases). The germline CDR1 and CDR2 sequences are SNHLY and FYNNEI. Trimming took 6 bases from V and 2 from J, leaving 13 bases between them. The CDR3 spans 14 residues. The CDR3 sequence: CASRVTRDNTEAFF. CDR3 nucleotides: TGTGCCAGCAGGGTCACCCGGGACAACACTGAAGCTTTCTTT.

The chain combines TRBV12-3 or TRBV12-4 with TRBJ1-5; 7 bases are shared with TRBD1. This CDR3 contains 13 residues. Trimming removed 1 base from V and 12 bases from J; junction bases left unmatched: 6. The CDR3 nucleotides are TGTGCCAGCAGTTTAGTAGGGACAGACCTCCAGCATTTT. Protein sequence: CASSLVGTDLQHF.

This rearrangement joins TRBV20-1 to TRBJ1-6; possibly TRBD1 for D (6 bases). The CDR3 contains 16 residues. Per the germline V gene, CDR1 is DFQATT and CDR2 is SNEGSKA (reference sequence). Trimming pared 3 bases from V and 10 bases from J, leaving 22 bases between. The CDR3 loop is CSASYPVGGRRSPLHF. The CDR3 bases are TGCAGTGCTAGTTACCCCGTGGGGGGGCGCCGGTCACCCCTCCACTTT.

The genes are TRBV5-1 and TRBJ2-5, with 12 bases fitting TRBD2. CDR1 and CDR2 from the germline V gene are SGHRS and YFSETQ. The V gene end was trimmed by 4 bases and the J gene end by 0 bases; junction bases not matched to a gene: 4. This CDR3 spans 16 amino acids. CDR3 sequence: CASSAGLAGNQETQYF. In DNA, the CDR3 is TGCGCCAGCAGCGCCGGACTAGCGGGGAACCAAGAGACCCAGTACTTC.

The V and J genes are TRBV7-6 and TRBJ1-4, with TRBD1 identical over 7 bases. J lost 7 bases, V lost 2 bases, and 4 bases had no gene match. The CDR3 is 14 residues long. The germline V gene encodes CDR1 SGHVS and CDR2 FNYEAQ. Written as DNA, the CDR3 is TGTGCCAGCAGCTTAACAGGGGAGGGTGAAAAACTGTTTTTT. As protein: CASSLTGEGEKLFF.

The rearrangement links TRBV10-1 to TRBJ2-1; 8 bases agree with TRBD1. CDR3 size: 13 residues. J was trimmed by 3 bases and V by 6 bases; bases with no gene match: 1. Germline V gene lookup returns CDR1 WNHNN and CDR2 SYGVQD (reference sequence). CDR3 sequence reads: CASSGQGYNEQFF. Here the CDR3 DNA reads TGCGCCAGCAGCGGACAGGGCTACAATGAGCAGTTCTTC.

The V gene is TRBV14, the J gene TRBJ2-1; D not resolved. The CDR3 spans 13 residues. Between the trimmed V and J ends, which lost 5 bases and 6 bases, there was a span of 11 bases. Germline CDR1 reads SGHDN; CDR2 reads FVKESK. The CDR3 DNA reads TGTGCCAGCAGCTTGCTCCAAATCAATGAGCAGTTCTTC. Translating it yields CASSLLQINEQFF.

The chain employs TRBV3-1 (or the pseudogene TRBV3-2) and TRBJ1-6; D is unresolved. V was trimmed by 3 bases and J by 6 bases, leaving 12 bases between them. There are 15 residues in the CDR3. Germline V gene lookup returns CDR1 LGHDT and CDR2 YNNKEL (reference sequence). CDR3 DNA sequence: TGTGCCAGCAGCCAGTCCCGGAATCCTAATTCACCCCTCCACTTT. This gives the protein CASSQSRNPNSPLHF.

This chain uses TRBV7-2 with TRBJ1-3; the D gene is possibly TRBD1 (5 bases). CDR3 length: 13 amino acids. The V gene's germline CDR1 is SGHTA and CDR2 FQGNSA. V lost 5 bases to trimming and J lost 4 bases, with 9 bases between them. CDR3 sequence: CASSRRAGNTIYF. The CDR3 nucleotides read TGTGCCAGCAGCCGCAGGGCCGGAAACACCATATATTTT.

The genes are TRBV24-1 and TRBJ2-2; D is unclear. The CDR3 runs 15 residues. The V gene's germline CDR1 is KGHDR and CDR2 SFDVKD. The V gene lost 3 bases and the J gene lost 0 bases, with 7 bases spanning the gap. CDR3 bases: TGTGCCACCAGTGATCCGACACCGAACACCGGGGAGCTGTTTTTT. Protein product: CATSDPTPNTGELFF.

The chain couples TRBV19 to TRBJ1-1; 8 nucleotides agree with TRBD1. The CDR3 covers 15 residues. The germline gives CDR1 LNHDA, CDR2 SQIVND (reference sequence). The V segment lost 4 bases and the J segment 4 bases; nucleotides outside the gene matches: 8. CDR3 residues: CASSTSFTGGTEAFF. In nucleotides, the CDR3 is TGTGCCAGTAGTACCTCCTTCACAGGGGGCACTGAAGCTTTCTTT.